The source of this T cell receptor (beta chain) is a study of Ad26.COV2.S vaccination and SARS-CoV-2 variants (dated by TCRdb to the early 2020s). As for the study more broadly: Vaccine-arm donors were drawn from COV1001, a multicentre, randomized, double-blind, placebo-controlled phase I-IIa trial of Ad26.COV2.S in healthy adults. Ad26.COV2.S was administered intramuscularly at a dose of 5x10^10 or 1x10^11 viral particles, either as one shot or as two shots given 56 days apart. Trial participants were randomized into five groups of five, in which low-dose or high-dose Ad26.COV2.S was given once or twice, or placebo was given on both occasions. The TCR-sequenced set comprised approximately 32 samples: some 20 Ad26.COV2.S vaccine recipients, 5 placebo recipients and 8 SARS-CoV-2 convalescent individuals. Sequencing of the TCRbeta repertoire served to evaluate the specificity and breadth of SARS-CoV-2-reactive T cell receptors following Ad26.COV2.S vaccination. Investigators remained blinded to trial group allocation during experiments and outcome assessment.

Comments on this clone: Its antigen remains undetermined. One base away there is no much larger clone; base qualities are not given.

From the germline V gene, CDR1 is MNHEY and CDR2 is SVGAGI. V drops 7 bases and J drops 0 bases, leaving 7 bases in between. Taken from cysteine to phenylalanine, the CDR3 has 13 residues. CDR3 DNA only is kept here, 39 bases in frame from base 1. The immunoSEQ Assay was the method used to sequence TCRbeta CDR3 regions. After extraction, genomic DNA underwent amplification by bias-controlled multiplex PCR, followed by high-throughput sequencing. As for the authors' bioinformatics: Collapsing and filtering of sequences were performed to quantify the absolute abundance of each unique TCRbeta CDR3 region. T cell fraction was estimated by normalizing TCRbeta template counts to usable DNA, which was measured by amplifying reference genes present in all nucleated cells. Repertoire TCRs were annotated as SARS-CoV-2-specific by exact matching of V gene, CDR3 amino acid sequence and J gene to a known reactive TCR set. MIRA supplied the reference SARS-CoV-2 TCR set, which was filtered for enrichment in COVID-19-positive ImmuneCODE repertoires so that public or cross-reactive TCRs were removed. Using the MIRA antigens, annotated TCRs were further analysed by specific ORF or by position within an ORF. Breadth was defined as the number of annotated unique rearrangements divided by the total number of unique productive rearrangements, and depth was defined as the summed frequency of the annotated unique rearrangements. Group comparisons of TCR breadth used two-sided Wilcoxon rank-sum tests. In TCRdb, the immuneACCESS table is reduced to in-frame sequences with V and J assigned. These tables do not hold every clone; where another copy was compared, an unresolved V gene accounts for under half, and the others remain unexplained. V and J calls and clone size follow that table, whereas D and trimming were derived from the DNA. A total of more than 300,000 clones appear in this sample, about 87% of them only once. Around 6.6% of the sample is taken by the ten largest.

What this sample's treatment or condition label stands for: approximately 18 received Ad26.COV2.S at low or high dose, single or two shots; roughly 5 received placebo; per-sample allocation not given. Repertoires of vaccine and placebo recipients were sequenced from samples collected on day 63 after the first injection. In Cohort 1b, about two dozen adults aged 18-55 years were enrolled at a single site in Boston, USA, between 29 July and 7 August 2020. Ad26.COV2.S was a replication-incompetent adenovirus type 26 vector expressing a prefusion-stabilized SARS-CoV-2 spike protein from the original Wuhan strain. The paper as a whole reports these results and caveats: It was noted by the authors that total T cell responses may have been underestimated by the TCR breadth and depth analyses. Spike-specific TCR breadth was higher in Ad26.COV2.S recipients than in placebo recipients (P = 0.0014). Substantial breadth of spike-specific CD8+ and CD4+ T cell responses was reported after vaccination. Comparable non-spike TCR breadth was observed between vaccine and placebo recipients, consistent with only spike being contained in the vaccine. The study was not powered to compare responses between vaccine doses or regimens.

The V and J genes are TRBV6-5 and TRBJ1-3; no confident D gene assignment can be made. This sample comprised peripheral blood, obtained in a trial of Ad26.COV2.S vaccine versus placebo. This TCR was sampled from a person between 18 and 59 years old who received the Ad26.COV2.S COVID-19 vaccine or a placebo. The CDR3 protein is CASNTYSGNTIYF. The base sequence is TGTGCCAGCAACACTTACTCTGGAAACACCATATATTTT.